Presented here are 9 T cell receptor beta chains from one specimen sequenced in a study of breast tumors, draining lymph nodes, adjacent tissues. In TCRdb, the multiplex PCR reads were re-called with MiXCR into one record per CDR3 protein. Counted here are 66,000 or so distinct CDR3 sequences, 40% to 45% occurring once; the ten biggest clones make up approximately 9.1%. The specimen sequenced was breast tumor tissue. All receptors come from a female donor with breast cancer. Some clones in this sample may be carry-over from other donors' samples.

Concerning this clonotype: A read error is likely, as this CDR3 ends without the conserved phenylalanine or tryptophan. No DNA is shown, since the ends of the CDR3 on it are uncertain; the CDR3 is the one TCRdb lists. The chain couples TRBV20-1 to TRBJ2-1; the table calls TRBD2, which could not be checked here. Looked up from germline, CDR1 is DFQATT and CDR2 is SNEGSKA (reference sequence). The CDR3 length equals 10 residues, ends included. The CDR3 spells CSARDAAGAT.

This clonotype has a count of ten or more. V is TRBV18 and J is TRBJ2-3; D gene unclear. This CDR3 has 11 amino acids. V gave up 3 bases and J gave up 9 bases, with 7 bases separating them. Germline V CDR1 and CDR2: KGHSH, LQKENI. The CDR3 here is CASSPVGTQYF. CDR3 DNA sequence: TGTGCCAGCTCACCTGTCGGGACGCAGTATTTT.

V is TRBV5-7 and J is TRBJ2-7; 7 nucleotides match TRBD1. TRBV5-7 is reported as an ORF; its role is uncertain. The CDR3 is 14 amino acids. The V and J ends lost 2 bases and 5 bases, in that order; junction bases with no gene match: 7. The CDR3, as DNA: TGTGCCAGCAGCTTAGGACAGGCAGGCAACGAGCAGTACTTC. It yields the protein CASSLGQAGNEQYF.

This clonotype has at least ten counts. The rearrangement joins TRBV19 to TRBJ1-6; no definite D call. The germline CDR1 and CDR2 sequences are LNHDA and SQIVND (reference sequence). V was cut by 4 bases and J by 0 bases, with 10 bases left in between. CDR3 length: 16 residues. In nucleotides, the CDR3 is TGTGCCAGTAGTACGGGCCCTAGCTCCTATAATTCACCCCTCCACTTT. As protein: CASSTGPSSYNSPLHF.

V gene TRBV24-1 combines with J gene TRBJ2-5; 7 nucleotides match TRBD2. The CDR3 is 14 residues long. From germline, CDR1 is KGHDR and CDR2 SFDVKD. Trimming cost V 7 bases and J 5 bases; bases outside gene matches: 9. CDR3: CATSPAAGVETQYF. CDR3 nucleotide sequence: TGTGCCACCAGCCCTGCGGCGGGGGTCGAGACCCAGTACTTC.

The sample holds many counts of this clonotype. This sequence joins TRBV2 and TRBJ2-7; D perhaps matches TRBD2 (5 bases). Per the germline V gene, CDR1 is SNHLY and CDR2 is FYNNEI. This CDR3 contains 16 residues. Trimming took off 1 base at V and 2 bases at J, with 15 bases between the two ends. CDR3 coding DNA: TGTGCCAGCAGTGAAGGGTCGCCTCCCGGGGCCTACGAGCAGTACTTC. Translating it yields CASSEGSPPGAYEQYF.

The chain employs TRBV9 and TRBJ2-5; no reliable D call. V was trimmed by 4 bases and J by 3 bases, leaving 13 bases between them. Germline CDR1 is SGDLS and CDR2 is YYNGEE. CDR3 length: 14 residues. The CDR3 region has the DNA TGTGCCAGCAGCAGAGGCGGAGTCAAAGAGACCCAGTACTTC. This encodes CASSRGGVKETQYF.

This clonotype was counted a few times. The CDR3 sequence: CSARKQTGLNTEAFF. For the CDR3, the DNA is TGCAGTGCTAGGAAACAGACAGGACTGAACACTGAAGCTTTCTTT. This chain uses TRBV20-1 with TRBJ1-1; D possibly corresponds to TRBD1 (6 bases). Germline V gives CDR1 DFQATT, CDR2 SNEGSKA (reference sequence). Between the trimmed V and J ends, which lost 3 bases and 0 bases, there was a span of 14 bases. The CDR3 loop spans 15 amino acids.

As to this clonotype: Possible read error: a much larger clone is one base away. The rearrangement joins TRBV19 to TRBJ1-5; no clear D gene. Germline CDR1 LNHDA, CDR2 SQIVND (reference sequence). The CDR3 length is 14 residues. The CDR3 spells CASSFSAHNQPRHF. The CDR3 nucleotides are TGTGCCAGTAGTTTCTCGGCACACAATCAGCCCCGGCATTTT.